Here is one T cell receptor beta chain with its context. Antigen: not known. This sample is drawn from a study of early T cells in non-severe SARS-CoV-2 infection. For the study at large: Sequenced bulk RNA came from whole blood that was unsorted, and chains were unpaired.

General study points: Using VDJdb, the matching emphasized anti-spike CD8 responses while missing private and CD4 specificities.

The junction had 15 bases not matched to a gene; V was cut back by 1 base and J by 4 bases. This CDR3 contains 17 residues. CDR1 and CDR2 (germline): SQVTM, ANQGSEA. Unique molecular identifiers (one per individual cDNA molecule) were attached. TCRdb ran MiXCR on the 5' RACE reads and lists one entry per CDR3 protein. Of tens of thousands of distinct CDR3 sequences listed, roughly 14% are singletons. The specimen was whole blood. V and J are TRBV29-1 and TRBJ1-1, with 7 positions matching TRBD1. This receptor was identified in an adult who was a healthcare worker with PCR-confirmed SARS-CoV-2 infection or an uninfected control (not recorded which). CDR3 bases: TGCAGCGTTGAAGTTCGTTCGACGGACAGGAGAAGCACTGAAGCTTTCTTT. Its translation is CSVEVRSTDRRSTEAFF. Based on the CDR3 plus reference TRBV29-1 and TRBJ1-1, the full variable domain is SAVISQKPSRDICQRGTSLTIQCQVDSQVTMMFWYRQQPGQSLTLIATANQGSEATYESGFVIDKFPISRPNLTFSTLTVSNMSPEDSSIYLCSVEVRSTDRRSTEAFFGQGTRLTVV.